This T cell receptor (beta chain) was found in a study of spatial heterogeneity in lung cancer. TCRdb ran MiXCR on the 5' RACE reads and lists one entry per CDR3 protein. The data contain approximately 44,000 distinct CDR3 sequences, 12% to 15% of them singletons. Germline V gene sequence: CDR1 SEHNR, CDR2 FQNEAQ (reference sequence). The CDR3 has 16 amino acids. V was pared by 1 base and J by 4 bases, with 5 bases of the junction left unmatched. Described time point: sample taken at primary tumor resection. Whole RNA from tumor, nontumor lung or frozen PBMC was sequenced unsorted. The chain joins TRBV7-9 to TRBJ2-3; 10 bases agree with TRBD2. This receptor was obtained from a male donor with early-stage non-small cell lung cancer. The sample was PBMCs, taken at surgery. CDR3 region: CASSLGAGGPSDTQYF. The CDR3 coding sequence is TGTGCCAGCAGCTTAGGAGCGGGGGGGCCGTCAGATACGCAGTATTTT.